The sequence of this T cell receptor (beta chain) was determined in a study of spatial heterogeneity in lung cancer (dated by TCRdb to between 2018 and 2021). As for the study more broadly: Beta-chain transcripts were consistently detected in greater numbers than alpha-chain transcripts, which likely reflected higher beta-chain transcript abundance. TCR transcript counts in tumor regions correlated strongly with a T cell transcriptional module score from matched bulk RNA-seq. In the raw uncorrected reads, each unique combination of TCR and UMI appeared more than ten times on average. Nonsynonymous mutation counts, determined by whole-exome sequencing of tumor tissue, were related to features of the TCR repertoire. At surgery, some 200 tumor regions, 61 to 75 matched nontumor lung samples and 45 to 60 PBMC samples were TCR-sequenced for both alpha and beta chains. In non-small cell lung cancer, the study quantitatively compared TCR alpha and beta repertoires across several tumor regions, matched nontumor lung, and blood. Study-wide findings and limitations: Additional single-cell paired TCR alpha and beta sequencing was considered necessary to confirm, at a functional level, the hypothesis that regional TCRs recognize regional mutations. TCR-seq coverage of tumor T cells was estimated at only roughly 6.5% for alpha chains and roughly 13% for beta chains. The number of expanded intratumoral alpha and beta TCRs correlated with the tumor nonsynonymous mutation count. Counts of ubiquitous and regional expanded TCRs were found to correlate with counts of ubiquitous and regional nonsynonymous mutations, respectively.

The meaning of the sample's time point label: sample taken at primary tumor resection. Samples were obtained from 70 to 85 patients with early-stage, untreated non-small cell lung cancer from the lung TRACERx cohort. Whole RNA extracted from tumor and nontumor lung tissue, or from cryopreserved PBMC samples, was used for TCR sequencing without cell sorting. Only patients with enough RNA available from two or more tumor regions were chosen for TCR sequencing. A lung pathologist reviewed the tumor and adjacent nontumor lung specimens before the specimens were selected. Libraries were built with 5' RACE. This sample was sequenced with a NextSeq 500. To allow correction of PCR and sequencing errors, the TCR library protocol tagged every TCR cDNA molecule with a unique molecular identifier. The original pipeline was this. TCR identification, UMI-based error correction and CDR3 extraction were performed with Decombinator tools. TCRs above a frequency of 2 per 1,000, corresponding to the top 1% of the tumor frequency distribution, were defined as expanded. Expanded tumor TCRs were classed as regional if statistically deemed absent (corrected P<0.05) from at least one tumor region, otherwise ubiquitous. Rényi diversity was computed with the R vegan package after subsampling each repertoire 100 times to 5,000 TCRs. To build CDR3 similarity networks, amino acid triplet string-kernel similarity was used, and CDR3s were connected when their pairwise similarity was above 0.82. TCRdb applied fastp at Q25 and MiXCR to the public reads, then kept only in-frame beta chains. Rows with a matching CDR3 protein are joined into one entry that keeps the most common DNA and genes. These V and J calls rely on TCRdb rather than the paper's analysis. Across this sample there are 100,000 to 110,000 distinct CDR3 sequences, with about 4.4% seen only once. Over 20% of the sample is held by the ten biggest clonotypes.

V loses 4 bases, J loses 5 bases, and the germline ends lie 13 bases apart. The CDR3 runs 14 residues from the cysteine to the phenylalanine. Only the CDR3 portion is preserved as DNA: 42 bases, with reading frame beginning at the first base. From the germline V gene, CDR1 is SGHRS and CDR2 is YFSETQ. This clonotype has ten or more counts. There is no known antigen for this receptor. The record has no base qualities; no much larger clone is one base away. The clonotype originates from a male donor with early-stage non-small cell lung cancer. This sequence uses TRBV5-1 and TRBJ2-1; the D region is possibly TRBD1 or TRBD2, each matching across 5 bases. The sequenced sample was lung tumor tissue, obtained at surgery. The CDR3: CASSLSGANNEQFF. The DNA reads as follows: TGCGCCAGCAGCCTGTCCGGGGCTAACAATGAGCAGTTCTTC.